The T cell receptor (beta chain) described here comes from a study of T cell responses to AZD1222 COVID-19 vaccine. The CDR3 runs to 13 residues. V lost 4 bases and J lost 5, with 11 bases in between. In germline, CDR1 is WNHNN, CDR2 SYGVQD (reference sequence). A remark on this clone: Its antigen is not known.

Overall study findings and caveats: Seropositivity was recorded at baseline in only 5 or 6 AZD1222 recipients. Nearly half of the spike-specific TCRs reportedly recognize variant regions that carry no mutations. Donors were largely white British and mainly female; clonal diversity was possibly underestimated. Once two AZD1222 doses were given, Spike-specific TCR breadth and depth went up.

Profiled with immunoSEQ multiplex PCR; TCRdb holds only in-frame clones, not every one. The sample holds approximately 94,000 clones, around 90% seen once. The chain combines TRBV10-1 with TRBJ1-2; D is unclear. Here the sequenced sample was peripheral blood, taken on day 0 of AZD1222 vaccination. The receptor's source is an adult in good health. This chain's CDR3 is CASSGPGGYGYTF. In DNA, the CDR3 is TGCGCCAGCAGTGGCCCAGGAGGATATGGCTACACCTTC.